These 12 T cell receptor beta chains were sequenced from one sample in a study of T cell repertoires in cytomegalovirus infection. From the reads, TCRdb called clonotypes with MiXCR, one entry per CDR3 protein. The repertoire has a few hundred thousand distinct CDR3 sequences, 22% of them found once; the top ten carry 15% to 20%. The material sequenced was CD8+ T cells from PBMCs. The source of these receptors is a human donor in good health (CMV status not recorded). Some clones in this sample may be carry-over from other donors' samples.

V usage is TRBV7-6 and J usage is TRBJ1-4, with 8 bases aligning to TRBD1. The CDR3 is made up of 15 amino acids. Germline V gene sequence: CDR1 SGHVS, CDR2 FNYEAQ. V was clipped by 2 bases and J by 5 bases; unmatched bases: 4. The CDR3 region is CASSLQDRGNEKLFF. In DNA, the CDR3 is TGTGCCAGCAGCTTACAAGACAGGGGAAATGAAAAACTGTTTTTT.

The V gene is TRBV7-9, the J gene TRBJ2-5, with unresolved D. Germline V lookup: CDR1 SEHNR, CDR2 FQNEAQ (reference sequence). The germline V and J ends were trimmed by 1 base and 5 bases, with 17 bases remaining between them. The CDR3 has 16 amino acids. The DNA of the CDR3 is TGTGCCAGCAGCTTAGAGAGGCTAGGTACCGGGGAGACCCAGTACTTC. It translates to CASSLERLGTGETQYF.

The chain uses TRBV5-1 and TRBJ2-3, with 13 bases lining up with TRBD2. This CDR3 has 17 residues. From germline, CDR1 is SGHRS and CDR2 YFSETQ. V was pared by 4 bases and J by 5 bases, with 10 bases of the junction left unmatched. This CDR3 reads CASSPWTSGGWVDTQYF. In nucleotides, the CDR3 is TGCGCCAGCAGCCCGTGGACTAGCGGGGGTTGGGTAGATACGCAGTATTTT.

The chain has TRBV2 and TRBJ1-5; TRBD1 matches 7 bases. The germline V gene encodes CDR1 SNHLY and CDR2 FYNNEI. V lost 7 bases to trimming and J lost 4 bases; unmatched junction nucleotides: 7. This CDR3 region has 14 residues. The CDR3 loop reads CASTRGTANQPQHF. CDR3 in DNA: TGTGCCAGCACCCGGGGGACAGCGAATCAGCCCCAGCATTTT.

This clonotype was found a few times. The CDR3 DNA reads TGCAGTGCTAGAGGCAGCGGGGCATACAATGAGCAGTTCTTC. Protein sequence: CSARGSGAYNEQFF. The chain combines TRBV20-1 with TRBJ2-1, with 7 bases matching TRBD2. J lost 4 bases, V lost 1 base, and 4 bases had no gene match. The CDR3 extends over 14 amino acids. The germline V gene encodes CDR1 DFQATT and CDR2 SNEGSKA (reference sequence).

This clonotype turned up a few times. DNA for the CDR3: TGTGCCAGCAGTTTCCAGGGGGCTGAGACCCAGTACTTC. It is translated as CASSFQGAETQYF. V is TRBV27 and J is TRBJ2-5, with 8 positions matching TRBD1. J was trimmed by 5 bases and V by 3 bases; bases with no gene match: 2. CDR3 length: 13 residues. Germline V lookup: CDR1 MNHEY, CDR2 SMNVEV (reference sequence).

V usage is TRBV6-5 and J usage is TRBJ1-5, with D possibly TRBD1 on 5 matching bases. Germline values: CDR1 MNHEY, CDR2 SVGAGI. V lost 0 bases and J 3 bases, leaving 18 bases between the germline ends. The CDR3 sequence is 18 residues long. This CDR3 is CASSYSGGAKSYNQPQHF. In nucleotides, the CDR3 is TGTGCCAGCAGTTACTCGGGAGGGGCGAAAAGTTACAATCAGCCCCAGCATTTT.

The V call is TRBV19, the J call TRBJ1-2, with D uncertain. Trimming left V 2 bases short and J 2 bases short, with 12 bases between. CDR3 size: 15 residues. CDR1 is LNHDA and CDR2 is SQIVND in the germline V gene (reference sequence). The CDR3 DNA reads TGTGCCAGTAGTATATCTTCGTACCGCAACTATGGCTACACCTTC. Translating it yields CASSISSYRNYGYTF.

The J gene is TRBJ1-1, the V gene TRBV19, with D unresolved. The CDR3 extends over 13 amino acids. Germline CDR1 LNHDA, CDR2 SQIVND (reference sequence). V lost 6 bases and J 3 bases, leaving 11 bases between the germline ends. CDR3 sequence reads: CASRNGGYTEAFF. CDR3 sequence (DNA): TGTGCCAGTAGAAACGGTGGGTACACTGAAGCTTTCTTT.

The chain is built from TRBV3-1 and TRBJ2-7, with D tentatively TRBD2 (6 bases). V lost 2 bases, J lost 0 bases, and 11 bases lay in between. Germline V CDR1 and CDR2: LGHDT, YNNKEL (reference sequence). This CDR3 has 15 amino acids. The CDR3 reads CASSQIAGPSYEQYF. The CDR3 DNA sequence: TGTGCCAGCAGCCAAATTGCGGGGCCCTCCTACGAGCAGTACTTC.

Concerning this clonotype: A read error may be the cause here, since a much bigger clone is one base away. This likely comes from a read error, as the CDR3 has no conserved phenylalanine or tryptophan at its end. V gene TRBV12-3 or TRBV12-4 combines with J gene TRBJ2-7, with D unclear. CDR3 length equals 14 residues. The V and J ends lost 0 bases and 0 bases respectively, with 6 bases between them. The CDR3, as DNA: TGTGCCAGCAGTTTAGCGATGCCCTCCTACGAGCAGTACCTC. Its translation: CASSLAMPSYEQYL.

Many counts were recorded for this clonotype. The rearrangement uses TRBV7-2 and TRBJ2-1; 11 bases are shared with TRBD2. V gave up 7 bases and J gave up 6 bases; unmatched junction bases: 5. Germline CDR1 and CDR2: SGHTA and FQGNSA. CDR3 length: 14 amino acids. The CDR3 bases are TGTGCCAGCAAGACGGGGACTAGCGGCAATGAGCAGTTCTTC. The encoded protein is CASKTGTSGNEQFF.